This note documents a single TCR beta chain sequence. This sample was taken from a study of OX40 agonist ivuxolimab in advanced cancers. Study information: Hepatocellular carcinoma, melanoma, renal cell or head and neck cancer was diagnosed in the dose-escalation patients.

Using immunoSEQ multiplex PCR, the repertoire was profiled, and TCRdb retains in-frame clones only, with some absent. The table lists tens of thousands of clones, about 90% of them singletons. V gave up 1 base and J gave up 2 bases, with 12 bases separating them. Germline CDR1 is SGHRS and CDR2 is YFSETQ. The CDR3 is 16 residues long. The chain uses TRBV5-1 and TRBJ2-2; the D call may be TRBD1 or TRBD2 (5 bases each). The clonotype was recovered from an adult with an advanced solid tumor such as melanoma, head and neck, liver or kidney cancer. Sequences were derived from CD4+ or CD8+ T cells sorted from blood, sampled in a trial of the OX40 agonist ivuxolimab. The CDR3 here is CASSLWGTSNTGELFF. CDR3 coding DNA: TGCGCCAGCAGCTTGTGGGGGACCTCAAACACCGGGGAGCTGTTTTTT.